This entry is about one TCR beta chain. The CDR3 totals 16 residues. J was trimmed by 1 base and V by 1 base; bases with no gene match: 3. CDR1 is SSHAT, CDR2 FNYEAQ, per germline (reference sequence). These data belong to a study of cytomegalovirus exposure and HLA in healthy donors. Whole-study context: The same platform was used for the 120 or so validation repertoires as for the 650 to 700 first-cohort repertoires, as reported in a later analysis.

Clones were sequenced by immunoSEQ multiplex PCR, and TCRdb holds only the in-frame ones, with some missing. There are a few hundred thousand clones in the sample; around 87% occur only once, and around 0.92% lies in the top ten. The donors were in the roughly 120-subject validation cohort; that cohort was separate from the approximately 700-subject first cohort. The sequencing sample was made of PBMCs. The TCR originated in a young woman in good health and CMV-seronegative. The genes are TRBV7-7 and TRBJ2-2, with 7 nucleotides matching TRBD1. Here the CDR3 reads CASSLGRTGNTGELFF. In DNA, the CDR3 is TGTGCCAGCAGCTTAGGCCGGACAGGGAACACCGGGGAGCTGTTTTTT.